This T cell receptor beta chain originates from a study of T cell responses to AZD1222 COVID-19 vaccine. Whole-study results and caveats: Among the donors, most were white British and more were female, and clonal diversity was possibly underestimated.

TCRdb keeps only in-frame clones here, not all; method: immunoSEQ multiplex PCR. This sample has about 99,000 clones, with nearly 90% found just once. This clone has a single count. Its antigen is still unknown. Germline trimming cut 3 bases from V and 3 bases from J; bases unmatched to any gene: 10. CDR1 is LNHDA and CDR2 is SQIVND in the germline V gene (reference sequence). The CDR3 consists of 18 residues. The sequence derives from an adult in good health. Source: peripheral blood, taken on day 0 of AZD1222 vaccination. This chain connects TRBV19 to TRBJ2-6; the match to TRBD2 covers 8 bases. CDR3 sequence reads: CASSILGLVSYGANVLTF. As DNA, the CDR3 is TGTGCCAGTAGTATTTTGGGACTAGTTTCTTATGGGGCCAACGTCCTGACTTTC.